This record concerns one T cell receptor beta chain sequence. The antigen is unknown. The data were obtained in a study of cytomegalovirus exposure and HLA in healthy donors. Vbeta (60) and Jbeta (13) primers were used in the PCR. Only in-frame clones appear in the TCRdb table, and some are missing; sequencing was by immunoSEQ multiplex PCR. The ten top clones account for around 3.4%, within a sample of approximately 93,000 clones. Overall study results and limits: Reports showed the classifier diagnosing cytomegalovirus status with high specificity and sensitivity. Researchers counted around 160 TCR beta chains as cytomegalovirus-associated.

J was trimmed by 0 bases and V by 4 bases; bases with no gene match: 5. Looked up from germline, CDR1 is SGHRS and CDR2 is YFSETQ. The CDR3 loop spans 16 amino acids. What was sequenced was PBMCs. The chain is built from TRBV5-1 and TRBJ2-3; 10 bases are a match to TRBD2. The origin of this receptor is a woman in her 30s in good health and CMV-seronegative. The chain's CDR3 is CASSIPTSGSTDTQYF. The DNA of the CDR3 is TGCGCCAGCAGCATCCCGACTAGCGGGAGCACAGATACGCAGTATTTT.